This passage covers 21 T cell receptor beta chains from one sample sequenced in a study of tumor-infiltrating lymphocytes in primary liver carcinoma. DNA and RNA were both co-extracted from 20-30 mg of bulk tissue that had not been sorted. A primer in the constant region served to generate TCR beta cDNA from about 470 ng of total RNA. It was through three nested multiplex PCR rounds of slightly modified ARM-PCR that TCR beta libraries arose. With TRBV1-TRBV30 forward primers and a C-beta reverse primer, the first two PCR rounds were run for around 11 cycles each. Using its own MiXCR run on the multiplex PCR reads, TCRdb lists one record per CDR3 protein. The sample lists around 54,000 distinct CDR3 sequences; about 80% were seen once. Sequencing was done on a sample of liver tumor tissue from sampling region 2. Stated subset: tumor region T2, inferior pole. These receptors were taken from a man aged 40-49 years with primary liver carcinoma and hepatitis B virus infection.

About this clonotype: One junction end disagrees with the germline gene, perhaps due to a read error. The chain couples TRBV28 to TRBJ2-5; 8 positions match TRBD1. The CDR3 has 15 residues. Germline V lookup: CDR1 MDHEN, CDR2 SYDVKM. The CDR3 DNA reads as TGTGCCAGCAGTTTAGGGGACAGGTACCAAGAGACCCAGAACTTC. This sequence encodes CASSLGDRYQETQNF.

Details on this clonotype: A read error is possible here, since a much larger clone lies one base away. The conserved phenylalanine or tryptophan normally closing the CDR3 is absent here, so this likely arose from a read error. V is TRBV7-9 and J is TRBJ2-7, with 8 positions matching TRBD2. This CDR3 contains 17 residues. Trimming at V came to 1 base and at J to 2 bases, leaving 10 bases not matched to a gene. Per germline, CDR1 SEHNR and CDR2 FQNEAQ (reference sequence). In DNA form, the CDR3 reads TGTGCCAGCAGCTTAGAAGTAGGCCTAGCGGGCACCTACGAGCAGTACCTC. This translates into CASSLEVGLAGTYEQYL.

As regards this clonotype: Given the absence of the conserved phenylalanine or tryptophan at the CDR3 end, a read error is likely. The DNA is left out, because the CDR3 cannot be placed on it with certainty; the CDR3 is given as TCRdb lists it. This sequence joins TRBV6-1 and TRBJ2-7; the D call of TRBD1 is as the table states it, not checked on the DNA. The germline V gene has CDR1 MNHNS and CDR2 SASEGT. The CDR3 is made up of 13 amino acids, end residues included. The CDR3 protein is CASSERGSYEQHL.

This CDR3 is CASSREVANEQFF. In DNA form, the CDR3 reads TGTGCCAGCAGCAGGGAAGTGGCCAATGAGCAGTTCTTC. The chain has TRBV7-3 and TRBJ2-1; D unclear. The CDR3 is made up of 13 amino acids. V was pared by 5 bases and J by 6 bases, with 11 bases between. CDR1 and CDR2 from the germline V gene are SGHTA and FQGTGA.

This rearrangement joins TRBV6-2 or TRBV6-3 to TRBJ2-3; unclear D gene. CDR1 MNHEY and CDR2 SVGEGT come from the germline V gene. There are 13 residues in the CDR3. V was cut by 6 bases and J by 11 bases, with 18 bases left in between. The CDR3 loop reads CASRPYVEYKQYF. The CDR3 coding sequence is TGTGCCAGCAGGCCCTATGTTGAGTATAAGCAGTATTTT.

Turning to this clonotype: One junction end does not reproduce the germline sequence, and a read error may be involved. The chain carries TRBV4-1 and TRBJ2-5; D is perhaps TRBD1 or TRBD2 (5 bases each). CDR1 MGHRA and CDR2 YSYEKL come from the germline V gene. The CDR3 length is 15 residues. The CDR3 spells CASSQDTNGQGTRYF. Written as DNA, the CDR3 is TGCGCCAGCAGCCAAGATACGAACGGCCAAGGGACCCGGTACTTC.

This clonotype has only one observation. This CDR3 is missing its conserved last phenylalanine or tryptophan, likely due to a read error. The V gene is TRBV12-3 or TRBV12-4, the J gene TRBJ2-3; D is undetermined. The CDR3 sequence is 13 residues long. CDR3 sequence (DNA): TGTGCCAGCAGTTCCGACGGCACAGATACACAGTATTTG. It is translated as CASSSDGTDTQYL.

As to this clonotype: A junction end diverges from the germline sequence, so it may reflect a read error. The chain joins TRBV11-2 to TRBJ2-5; tentatively, D is TRBD1 (6 bases). Looked up from germline, CDR1 is SGHAT and CDR2 is FQNNGV. The CDR3 covers 17 residues. CDR3 sequence (DNA): TGTGCCAGCAACTTAGCCAGTGGGGGCAGTCGGCAAGAGACCCTGTACTTC. It translates to CASNLASGGSRQETLYF.

This chain joins TRBV11-2 and TRBJ2-2; TRBD2 aligns across 9 bases. Germline-derived CDR1 and CDR2 are SGHAT and FQNNGV. This CDR3 has 16 amino acids. The CDR3 nucleotides are TGTGCAAGCTGTTTAGTGGCGCTAGCGGGAACCGGGGAGCTGTTTTTT. Protein product: CASCLVALAGTGELFF.

This clonotype was counted between two and nine times. A read error may explain this, as a much larger clone is one base away. The chain links TRBV5-4 to TRBJ2-7; D is perhaps TRBD2 (6 bases). CDR1 is SGHNT and CDR2 is YYREEE in the germline V gene (reference sequence). CDR3 size: 13 residues. V was trimmed by 4 bases and J by 2 bases, leaving 10 bases between them. The CDR3 region has the DNA TGTGCCAGCAGCCGGGACTCCGCCTACGAGCAGTACTTC. It codes for CASSRDSAYEQYF.

This rearrangement joins TRBV10-3 to TRBJ2-5; 7 nucleotides agree with TRBD1. There are 14 residues in the CDR3. Looked up from germline, CDR1 is ENHRY and CDR2 is SYGVKD. CDR3 DNA sequence: TGTTCCTTCAGTGAGGGACAGAACCAAGAGACCCAGTACTTC. The encoded protein is CSFSEGQNQETQYF.

A note on this clonotype: This may be a read error, as it is one base from a much larger clone. The CDR3 ends on some other residue instead of the conserved phenylalanine or tryptophan, so this is likely a read error. The chain couples TRBV5-4 to TRBJ1-1; D uncertain. CDR1 is SGHNT and CDR2 is YYREEE in the germline V gene (reference sequence). The CDR3 totals 15 residues. The V gene lost 0 bases and the J gene lost 2 bases, with 11 bases spanning the gap. CDR3 loop: CASSLVSGGNTEAFL. In nucleotides, the CDR3 is TGTGCCAGCAGCTTGGTTTCGGGAGGCAACACTGAAGCTTTCCTT.

In this sample, this clonotype turned up once. A read error may account for a junction end that differs from germline. This sequence joins TRBV4-1 and TRBJ1-2; TRBD1 is a possible D gene (5 bases). Germline V gene lookup returns CDR1 MGHRA and CDR2 YSYEKL. The CDR3 runs to 15 residues. This chain's CDR3 is CASSQITGAKYGYTF. The CDR3 DNA follows: TGTGCCAGCAGCCAAATAACAGGAGCTAAATATGGCTACACCTTC.

About this clonotype: Because the CDR3 is missing its conserved closing phenylalanine or tryptophan, this is likely a read error. CDR3 amino acids: CTSSLGGIDTQYY. The CDR3 bases are TGTACCAGCAGCCTCGGGGGTATAGATACGCAGTATTAT. V gene TRBV6-1 combines with J gene TRBJ2-3; a possible D gene is TRBD2 (6 bases). The germline V gene encodes CDR1 MNHNS and CDR2 SASEGT. The CDR3 has 13 residues.

This clonotype was picked up many times. The V and J genes are TRBV4-1 and TRBJ2-3, with 7 positions matching TRBD2. Germline V gene lookup returns CDR1 MGHRA and CDR2 YSYEKL. Losses at the gene ends were 1 base for V and 6 bases for J; bases not matched to a gene: 7. The length of the CDR3 is 15 residues. The CDR3 DNA follows: TGCGCCAGCAGCCAAGTGGCGGGAGAATTTGATACGCAGTATTTT. Encoded protein: CASSQVAGEFDTQYF.

In the case of this clonotype: This is likely a read error, given that the CDR3 carries no conserved phenylalanine or tryptophan at its end. The chain joins TRBV29-1 to TRBJ1-2; D might be TRBD1 (5 bases). The germline CDR1 and CDR2 sequences are SQVTM and ANQGSEA. Deletions cut 3 bases from V and 4 bases from J, with 15 bases between. The CDR3 has 14 amino acids. In DNA, the CDR3 is TGCAGCGTTGATGTGAAGGGGACGGGCTATGGCTACACCCTC. This codes for CSVDVKGTGYGYTL.

With regard to this clonotype: A junction boundary mismatches the germline segment, possibly from a read error. This chain uses TRBV10-3 with TRBJ2-3; 12 bases are a match to TRBD2. CDR3 size: 18 residues. Germline V gene lookup returns CDR1 ENHRY and CDR2 SYGVKD. The CDR3 sequence: CAISRRILAGGGTDAQYF. The CDR3 bases are TGTGCCATCTCAAGAAGGATTCTAGCGGGAGGGGGGACAGATGCGCAGTATTTT.

To note about this clonotype: One junction end disagrees with the germline gene, perhaps due to a read error. J is TRBJ2-2 and V is TRBV4-1, with D perhaps assigned TRBD1 or TRBD2 (5 bases each). The CDR3 covers 14 residues. CDR1 MGHRA and CDR2 YSYEKL come from the germline V gene. The CDR3 loop is CVSSTRDHTGELFF. The CDR3 region has the DNA TGCGTCAGCAGTACCCGGGACCACACCGGGGAGCTGTTTTTT.

V is TRBV6-2 or TRBV6-3 and J is TRBJ2-5, with D possibly TRBD2 on 6 matching bases. The CDR3 is made up of 16 amino acids. Germline V gene lookup returns CDR1 MNHEY and CDR2 SVGEGT. The CDR3 coding sequence is TGTGCTAGCGAGCCTTCGTCGGGGGAGTTACAAGAGACCCAGTACTTC. It codes for CASEPSSGELQETQYF.

The gene calls are TRBV11-1 and TRBJ2-1, with TRBD2 matching 10 bases. This CDR3 has 17 residues. The germline V gene encodes CDR1 SGHAT and CDR2 FQDESV (reference sequence). The trim removed 5 bases at V and 5 bases at J, leaving 12 bases unmatched. CDR3 loop: CASSLWLAGEVDNEQFF. The DNA for the CDR3 is TGTGCCAGCAGCCTGTGGCTAGCGGGAGAAGTCGACAATGAGCAGTTCTTC.

For this clonotype: The germline gene is not matched at one end of the junction; a read error may be the cause. V usage is TRBV6-2 or TRBV6-3 and J usage is TRBJ2-1, with 9 bases aligning to TRBD2. Germline assignment: CDR1 MNHEY and CDR2 SVGEGT. This CDR3 region has 16 residues. The CDR3 DNA follows: TGTGCCAGCAGTCCCGGGACTGGCGGGAGGGGGCATGAGCAATTCTTC. Encoded protein: CASSPGTGGRGHEQFF.